This T cell receptor beta chain appears in the sequencing data of a study of blood T cell repertoires in COVID-19 (dated by TCRdb to about 2020). Looking at the study overall: Collaborator samples came from the United States, Italy and Spain and covered acute and convalescent phases of COVID-19. The prospective study material was composed of cDNA or gDNA derived from T cells, B-cell-depleted T cells, or PBMCs. HLA class I and class II types, where available, came from metadata supplied by the sample provider rather than from assay-based typing. The repertoires were made available in a free public database intended to serve as a resource for research on the immune response to SARS-CoV-2. The samples were drawn from the first 160 participants of the ongoing ImmuneRACE study and from 1,200 or so subjects provided by 6 global collaborators. Nearly every sample came with metadata listing a de-identified subject ID, COVID-19 status, age in years and sex. Deeply sampled blood TCRbeta repertoires from subjects exposed to, actively infected with, or recovered from COVID-19 were included in the dataset.

About this clone: Its target antigen remains unknown. No clone much larger than this one lies a single base away; base qualities are absent.

Reading from cysteine to phenylalanine, the CDR3 counts 20 amino acids. Of the read, only the CDR3 DNA is kept; its 60 bases are in frame from base 1. Overall study results and their limits: Clinical and demographic metadata were provided uncurated, with the amount varying by source and participant.

TCRbeta CDR3 regions were amplified from genomic DNA by means of the immunoSEQ Assay, a bias-controlled multiplex PCR. Per the original workflow: Within the assay, amplification of reference gene primers was used to estimate how many nucleated cells each sample contained. To quantify the absolute abundance of each unique TCRbeta CDR3 rearrangement, sequence reads were collapsed and filtered. For each sample, productive Simpson clonality was calculated as the square root of Simpson's diversity index across productive rearrangements. The immuneACCESS repertoire file appears here via TCRdb, limited to in-frame rearrangements. These files lack a portion of the clones; in checked studies, under half of the deficit traces to unresolved V genes, and the cause of the others is not known. V and J calls and clone size are copied from that table; D and trimming were computed from the DNA. Recorded for this sample are 250,000 to 300,000 clones; around 90% of them occurred a single time. 0.95% to 1.3% of the sample lies in the top ten.

Participants in the prospective study were aged about 18 to 95 years, lived in about two dozen United States geographic areas, and enrolled through a virtual design. To assign participants to cohorts, the prospective study relied on clinical history that participants themselves reported in a screening survey and a study questionnaire. Recovered participants in ImmuneRACE Cohort 3 were defined by two consecutive negative NP/OP PCR tests, clearance by a healthcare professional, or resolution of symptoms. In the prospective study, whole blood, serum and a nasopharyngeal or oropharyngeal swab were collected from each participant by mobile phlebotomists. Prospective study participants could optionally give additional blood draws and questionnaires over an approximately 2-month period. Before DNA extraction, blood samples from the prospective study were shipped at room temperature or frozen.

Recombination linked TRBV21-1 to TRBJ1-5; the D call in the table, TRBD1, was not verified against the DNA. TRBV21-1 has pseudogene status. Source material: PBMCs or T cells enriched from blood (not recorded which). This sequence was found in a woman younger than 45 who had recovered from COVID-19. The nucleotides read TGTGCCAGCAGCAAAGGGGACAGGGGCTGGTGTTCGGTGAGGAATCAGCCCCAGCATTTT. Translation gives CASSKGDRGWCSVRNQPQHF.